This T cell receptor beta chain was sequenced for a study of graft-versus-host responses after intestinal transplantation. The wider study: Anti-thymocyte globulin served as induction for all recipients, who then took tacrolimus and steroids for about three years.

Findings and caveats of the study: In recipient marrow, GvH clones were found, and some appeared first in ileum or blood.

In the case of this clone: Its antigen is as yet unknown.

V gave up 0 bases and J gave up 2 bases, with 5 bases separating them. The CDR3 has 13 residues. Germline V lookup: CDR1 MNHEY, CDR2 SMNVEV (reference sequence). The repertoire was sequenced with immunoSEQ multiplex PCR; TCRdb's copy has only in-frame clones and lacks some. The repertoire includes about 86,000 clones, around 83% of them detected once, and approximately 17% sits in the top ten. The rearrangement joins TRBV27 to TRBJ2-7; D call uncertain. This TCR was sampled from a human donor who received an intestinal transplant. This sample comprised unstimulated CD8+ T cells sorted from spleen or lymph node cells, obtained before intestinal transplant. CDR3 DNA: TGTGCCAGCAGTTTATCCATTACCTACGAGCAGTACTTC. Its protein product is CASSLSITYEQYF.